This T cell receptor (beta chain) was recovered during a study of metastatic and nonmetastatic thyroid tumors. Study in general: Repertoire comparisons spanned blood and tumor or nodule tissue from malignant and benign thyroid patients.

This clone was counted many times. Its antigen is not identified. The V gene's germline CDR1 is SGHRS and CDR2 YFSETQ. The CDR3 consists of 15 residues. V dropped 1 base and J dropped 6 bases, with 14 bases sitting between them. Study conclusions and caveats: Significantly higher TCR beta diversity was reportedly seen in malignant thyroid tumors than benign nodules, in blood and tumor.

There were no patients who had received any treatment before thyroid surgery. As originally analysed: The study's classifier, a distant-metastasis tool for papillary thyroid cancer, was built using CDR3 differences across clinicopathological groups. TCRdb reanalyzed the PCR reads with MiXCR. The V and J calls were determined by TCRdb, not by the authors. This table has about 70,000 clones, 18% appearing once. Sample: blood. The V call is TRBV5-1, the J call TRBJ2-1, with D possibly being TRBD1 (5 bases). The sequence derives from a female donor with papillary thyroid cancer or a benign thyroid nodule (not recorded which). Some clones in this sample may be carry-over from other donors' samples. CDR3 amino acids: CASSLNAGPVNEQFF. CDR3 sequence (DNA): TGCGCCAGCAGCTTGAATGCAGGGCCGGTCAATGAGCAGTTCTTC.